These 24 T cell receptor beta chains originate from one sample sequenced in a study of blood T cell repertoires in COVID-19. The method was immunoSEQ multiplex PCR; TCRdb's version includes in-frame clones alone and lacks a portion of them. The top ten clones hold under 2% of a sample with some 190,000 clones, about 90% of them seen once. Sequencing was carried out using peripheral blood. The source of these receptors is a man younger than 35 with active or convalescent COVID-19.

The chain recombines TRBV24-1 with TRBJ2-1; the D is unclear. The CDR3 is 13 amino acids. Germline V lookup: CDR1 KGHDR, CDR2 SFDVKD. The V gene lost 0 bases and the J gene lost 12 bases, with 11 bases spanning the gap. The CDR3 sequence is CATSDLVVPGQFF. CDR3 bases: TGTGCCACCAGTGATTTGGTCGTACCCGGGCAGTTCTTC.

This chain joins TRBV30 and TRBJ1-1; tentative D call: TRBD1 (5 bases). The CDR3 consists of 11 residues. V shed 5 bases and J shed 6 bases, with 10 bases lying between them. The germline V gene has CDR1 GTSNPN and CDR2 SVGIG (reference sequence). The CDR3 is CAWGAGAEAFF. CDR3 DNA sequence: TGTGCCTGGGGTGCGGGGGCTGAAGCTTTCTTT.

This clone has only one observation. In DNA, the CDR3 is TGCGCCAGCAGCCTAGATTTTAGCGGGAGCTCCTACGAGCAGTACTTC. It is translated as CASSLDFSGSSYEQYF. The rearrangement uses TRBV5-1 and TRBJ2-7; TRBD2 matches 9 bases. The CDR3 length is 16 residues. J was trimmed by 0 bases and V by 4 bases; bases with no gene match: 8. CDR1 and CDR2 from the germline V gene are SGHRS and YFSETQ.

The chain uses TRBV27 and TRBJ2-5, with 8 bases fitting TRBD2. V shed 7 bases and J 5 bases; nucleotides not matched to a gene: 12. The CDR3 has 15 amino acids. The V gene's germline CDR1 is MNHEY and CDR2 SMNVEV (reference sequence). CDR3 sequence reads: CASTPRGGAWETQYF. Here the CDR3 DNA reads TGTGCCAGCACCCCACGGGGGGGCGCGTGGGAGACCCAGTACTTC.

The count of this clone is one. The V call is TRBV15, the J call TRBJ1-3; D might be TRBD1 (5 bases). The CDR3 covers 14 residues. V was cut by 5 bases and J by 0 bases, with 8 bases left in between. The germline V gene encodes CDR1 LNHNV and CDR2 YYDKDF (reference sequence). The CDR3 sequence is CATSGGLSGNTIYF. In DNA form, the CDR3 reads TGTGCCACCAGCGGGGGACTCTCTGGAAACACCATATATTTT.

The rearrangement joins TRBV19 to TRBJ1-4, with no clear D. Germline V gene data show CDR1 as LNHDA and CDR2 as SQIVND (reference sequence). V was shortened by 5 bases and J by 6 bases, with 16 bases between the two germline ends. The CDR3 extends over 15 amino acids. CDR3 in amino acids: CASSGILGGDEKLFF. The CDR3, as DNA: TGTGCCAGTAGTGGTATATTGGGAGGAGATGAAAAACTGTTTTTT. Full variable domain (rest looked up from reference TRBV19 and TRBJ1-4): DGGITQSPKYLFRKEGQNVTLSCEQNLNHDAMYWYRQDPGQGLRLIYYSQIVNDFQKGDIAEGYSVSREKKESFPLTVTSAQKNPTAFYLCASSGILGGDEKLFFGSGTQLSVL.

The chain uses TRBV19 and TRBJ1-2; possibly TRBD1 for D (5 bases). The V gene lost 4 bases and the J gene lost 2 bases, with 11 bases spanning the gap. Germline V gives CDR1 LNHDA, CDR2 SQIVND (reference sequence). CDR3 length equals 14 residues. This CDR3 is CASSTRDRNYGYTF. DNA for the CDR3: TGTGCCAGTAGTACCAGAGACAGAAACTATGGCTACACCTTC.

The chain combines TRBV5-1 with TRBJ1-4; 8 bases map to TRBD1. Germline trimming cut 4 bases from V and 2 bases from J; bases unmatched to any gene: 10. Germline CDR1 and CDR2: SGHRS and YFSETQ. CDR3 length: 17 residues. The CDR3 region has the DNA TGCGCCAGCAGCGCAACTCAGGGGGCGCGTACTAATGAAAAACTGTTTTTT. It encodes CASSATQGARTNEKLFF.

The chain employs TRBV3-1 (or the pseudogene TRBV3-2) and TRBJ2-2, with 11 bases matching TRBD2. Germline CDR1 LGHDT, CDR2 YNNKEL (reference sequence). Trimming took 4 bases from V and 5 from J; bases not matched to a gene: 6. There are 16 residues in the CDR3. The CDR3 spells CASSPRLAGPTGELFF. The DNA for the CDR3 is TGTGCCAGCAGCCCACGACTAGCGGGACCAACCGGGGAGCTGTTTTTT.

This clone was detected a few times. This chain uses TRBV19 with TRBJ2-1, with 11 bases that match TRBD1. The V gene's germline CDR1 is LNHDA and CDR2 SQIVND (reference sequence). V gave up 6 bases and J gave up 8 bases; unmatched junction bases: 12. The CDR3 loop spans 16 amino acids. Here the CDR3 reads CASSEGQGALIYEQFF. The CDR3, as DNA: TGTGCCAGTAGCGAAGGACAGGGGGCGCTAATTTATGAGCAGTTCTTC.

This rearrangement joins TRBV30 to TRBJ1-1; D is ambiguous. Trimming removed 2 bases at V and 1 base at J, with 8 bases between. The CDR3 is 13 residues long. Germline values: CDR1 GTSNPN, CDR2 SVGIG (reference sequence). The CDR3 nucleotides are TGTGCCTGGAGTAGCAGGTCGAACACTGAAGCTTTCTTT. Residues: CAWSSRSNTEAFF.

The chain employs TRBV19 and TRBJ2-3, with D possibly being TRBD2 (6 bases). The germline gives CDR1 LNHDA, CDR2 SQIVND (reference sequence). The CDR3 extends over 15 amino acids. V gave up 6 bases and J gave up 3 bases, with 16 bases separating them. The CDR3 loop is CASSTEGAGTDTQYF. The DNA of the CDR3 is TGTGCCAGTAGCACCGAAGGGGCGGGGACAGATACGCAGTATTTT.

This chain links TRBV13 with TRBJ1-6; D is perhaps TRBD1 (5 bases). Germline lookup yields CDR1 PRHDT and CDR2 FYEKMQ (reference sequence). V lost 6 bases, J lost 3 bases, and 15 bases lay in between. CDR3 size: 16 residues. CDR3 region: CASSAGGAVYNSPLHF. The CDR3 region has the DNA TGTGCCAGCAGTGCCGGCGGGGCCGTCTATAATTCACCCCTCCACTTT. The complete variable domain, with remaining parts taken from reference TRBV13 and TRBJ1-6, reads AAGVIQSPRHLIKEKRETATLKCYPIPRHDTVYWYQQGPGQDPQFLISFYEKMQSDKGSIPDRFSAQQFSDYHSELNMSSLELGDSALYFCASSAGGAVYNSPLHFGNGTRLTVT.

The chain links TRBV4-3 to TRBJ1-2; a weak D match, TRBD1 (6 bases). V was shortened by 2 bases and J by 3 bases, with 10 bases between the two germline ends. This CDR3 has 14 amino acids. Germline V gives CDR1 LGHNA, CDR2 YSLEER. Written as DNA, the CDR3 is TGCGCCAGCAGCCAACAAGGGGGAGACTATGGCTACACCTTC. It is translated as CASSQQGGDYGYTF.

V and J are TRBV5-5 and TRBJ2-2; 10 nucleotides line up with TRBD2. CDR1 is SGHKS and CDR2 is YYEKEE in the germline V gene (reference sequence). The length of the CDR3 is 16 residues. Trimming removed 0 bases from V and 8 bases from J; junction bases left unmatched: 7. CDR3 DNA: TGTGCCAGCAGCTTGGGTACTAGCGGGATGGTGGGGGAGCTGTTTTTT. Residues: CASSLGTSGMVGELFF.

This chain connects TRBV7-9 to TRBJ2-7, with 9 bases fitting TRBD2. Germline assignment: CDR1 SEHNR and CDR2 FQNEAQ (reference sequence). The CDR3 extends over 15 amino acids. Trimming at V came to 5 bases and at J to 5 bases, leaving 10 bases not matched to a gene. In DNA form, the CDR3 reads TGTGCCAGCAGCCACCCGGGACTAGCTCGGCACGAGCAGTACTTC. It yields the protein CASSHPGLARHEQYF.

As DNA, the CDR3 is TGTGCCAGCAGCTTAGAGCGGGGCGCGGCGGCTTTCTTT. It encodes CASSLERGAAAFF. The J gene is TRBJ1-1, the V gene TRBV11-3; possibly TRBD1 for D (5 bases). The V and J ends lost 0 bases and 11 bases respectively, with 13 bases between them. CDR3 size: 13 residues. Germline V gene lookup returns CDR1 SGHNT and CDR2 YENEEA.

This clone is a singleton in its sample. Other nucleotide sequences from this sample produce the same CDR3. J is TRBJ1-1 and V is TRBV19; the D is unclear. V lost 3 bases and J lost 0, with 8 bases in between. This CDR3 has 14 amino acids. CDR1 and CDR2 (germline): LNHDA, SQIVND (reference sequence). CDR3 sequence reads: CASSIRTLNTEAFF. As DNA, the CDR3 is TGTGCCAGTAGTATCCGGACTTTGAACACTGAAGCTTTCTTT.

The gene calls are TRBV5-5 and TRBJ1-2; D gene ambiguous. Per the germline V gene, CDR1 is SGHKS and CDR2 is YYEKEE (reference sequence). V was trimmed by 2 bases and J by 1 base, leaving 15 bases between them. The CDR3 runs 16 residues. The CDR3 DNA follows: TGTGCCAGCAGCTTTTTGGCAGATCACATTAACTATGGCTACACCTTC. Amino acid sequence: CASSFLADHINYGYTF. The whole variable domain, remainder taken from reference TRBV5-5 and TRBJ1-2, is DAGVTQSPTHLIKTRGQQVTLRCSPISGHKSVSWYQQVLGQGPQFIFQYYEKEERGRGNFPDRFSARQFPNYSSELNVNALLLGDSALYLCASSFLADHINYGYTFGSGTRLTVV.

This chain links TRBV6-5 with TRBJ2-1; the match to TRBD1 covers 9 bases. From germline, CDR1 is MNHEY and CDR2 SVGAGI. The CDR3 is 14 amino acids. The ends lost 8 bases at V and 4 bases at J; junction bases unmatched: 6. The CDR3 loop is CASYRTGAYNEQFF. In DNA, the CDR3 is TGTGCCAGCTATAGGACAGGGGCGTACAATGAGCAGTTCTTC.

V gene TRBV7-6 combines with J gene TRBJ2-7, with 8 bases matching TRBD2. The CDR3 contains 14 residues. Germline values: CDR1 SGHVS, CDR2 FNYEAQ. With 5 bases clipped from V and 6 bases from J, the junction kept 9 bases outside the gene matches. The CDR3, as DNA: TGTGCCAGCAGCCCGGGACTAGAAGGTTTCGAGCAGTACTTC. This encodes CASSPGLEGFEQYF.

The J gene is TRBJ2-7, the V gene TRBV2, with TRBD1 identical over 10 bases. Germline-derived CDR1 and CDR2 are SNHLY and FYNNEI. Trimming took 7 bases from V and 6 from J; bases not matched to a gene: 9. CDR3 size: 14 residues. CDR3 in amino acids: CASISGTGVLEQYF. The CDR3 nucleotides are TGTGCCAGCATATCCGGGACAGGGGTACTCGAGCAGTACTTC.

The J gene is TRBJ1-1, the V gene TRBV4-2; D is undetermined. This CDR3 contains 14 residues. Between the trimmed V and J ends, which lost 0 bases and 11 bases, there was a span of 16 bases. CDR1 is LGHNA, CDR2 YNFKEQ, per germline. The CDR3 sequence is CASSQDRGRPGAFF. The CDR3 region has the DNA TGTGCCAGCAGCCAAGATCGAGGAAGGCCGGGGGCTTTCTTT.

This sequence joins TRBV27 and TRBJ2-7; TRBD2 aligns across 7 bases. The CDR3 totals 11 residues. The V segment lost 6 bases and the J segment 6 bases; nucleotides outside the gene matches: 2. The germline CDR1 and CDR2 sequences are MNHEY and SMNVEV (reference sequence). The CDR3 here is CASRGGVEQYF. The DNA of the CDR3 is TGTGCCAGCAGGGGGGGGGTCGAGCAGTACTTC.